This T cell receptor (beta chain) came from a study of beta chain features in type 1 diabetes. The whole isolated RNA underwent reverse transcription, so sequencing captured expressed TCRB transcripts. Data came from immunoSEQ multiplex PCR; TCRdb stores just in-frame clones and leaves some out. The sample consists of fewer than 250,000 clones, roughly 13% of them appearing once. The germline CDR1 and CDR2 sequences are SNHLY and FYNNEI. The ends were cut back, 4 bases at V and 5 bases at J, with 10 bases in the middle. The length of the CDR3 is 13 residues. This clone turned up a few times. Input material: naive CD4+ T cells from blood. The V gene is TRBV2, the J gene TRBJ2-3, with a weak D call TRBD2 (5 bases). The TCR was taken from a woman aged 40 to 55 in good health. This CDR3 is CASSGGPLDTQYF. The CDR3, as DNA: TGTGCCAGCAGTGGCGGGCCCCTAGATACGCAGTATTTT.